Sequencing of this T cell receptor beta chain was carried out in a study of T cell changes during pregnancy in multiple sclerosis. Germline V gene data show CDR1 as LGHNA and CDR2 as YNFKEQ. V lost 3 bases and J lost 7; bases outside the gene matches: 4. The CDR3 is 15 residues long. Profiling relied on immunoSEQ multiplex PCR, and the TCRdb table lists in-frame clones only, not all of them. The profile shows about 69,000 clones, 85% to 95% of them singletons. The genes are TRBV4-2 and TRBJ2-1; 12 bases fit TRBD2. The clonotype originates from a female donor in good health, enrolled as a control in a pregnancy study. Specimen: peripheral blood, collected in the third trimester of pregnancy. In DNA, the CDR3 is TGTGCCAGCAGCCAGCTAGCGGGGGGGCTAAATGAGCAGTTCTTC. The encoded protein is CASSQLAGGLNEQFF.